One sample yielded the 21 T cell receptor beta chains listed below, sequenced in a study of PD-1 blockade in mismatch repair-deficient tumors. TCRdb's table, derived via immunoSEQ multiplex PCR, lists solely in-frame clones and lacks some. The sample comprises roughly 79,000 clones, more than 80% of which are singletons, and around 5.1% rests with the top ten. Sequences were derived from peripheral blood, sampled 44 weeks after starting pembrolizumab. The receptor set was obtained from an adult with mismatch repair-deficient cancer.

The chain links TRBV30 to TRBJ2-3; D possibly uses TRBD1 or TRBD2 (6 bases each). V was pared by 2 bases and J by 3 bases, with 12 bases between. The germline V gene has CDR1 GTSNPN and CDR2 SVGIG (reference sequence). There are 14 residues in the CDR3. CDR3 sequence reads: CAWSLRGRTDTQYF. Written as DNA, the CDR3 is TGTGCCTGGAGTCTCCGGGGGCGAACAGATACGCAGTATTTT.

Comment on this clone: One end of the junction varies from germline; a read error may be responsible. J is TRBJ2-1 and V is TRBV7-7; D might be TRBD2 (6 bases). CDR1 is SSHAT and CDR2 is FNYEAQ in the germline V gene (reference sequence). The CDR3 is 14 amino acids. The CDR3 DNA reads TGTGCTAGCAGCTTAGACGCCGGGGGCAATGAGCAGTTCTTC. Its translation: CASSLDAGGNEQFF.

This CDR3 is CASRPRATGGEYTF. The CDR3 DNA is TGTGCCAGCAGGCCTAGGGCGACAGGTGGGGAGTACACCTTC. The rearrangement joins TRBV27 to TRBJ1-2, with a weak D call TRBD1 (6 bases). V was pared by 6 bases and J by 11 bases, with 22 bases between. This CDR3 contains 14 residues. Germline CDR1 and CDR2: MNHEY and SMNVEV (reference sequence).

The rearrangement uses TRBV7-8 and TRBJ1-2, with TRBD1 matching 10 bases. The V and J ends lost 6 bases and 7 bases, in that order; junction bases with no gene match: 5. The CDR3 is made up of 13 amino acids. Germline V lookup: CDR1 SGHVS, CDR2 FQNEAQ. The CDR3 here is CASSSDRGLGYTF. In DNA form, the CDR3 reads TGTGCCAGCAGTTCCGACAGGGGGCTTGGCTACACCTTC.

The genes are TRBV15 and TRBJ1-1; TRBD1 might be the D (5 bases). CDR3 length equals 14 residues. Trimming removed 7 bases from V and 2 bases from J, with 14 bases in between. CDR1 and CDR2 from the germline V gene are LNHNV and YYDKDF (reference sequence). The CDR3 DNA reads as TGTGCCACCATTAGTGCGGGGCCTAACACTGAAGCTTTCTTT. Its protein is CATISAGPNTEAFF.

This chain joins TRBV18 and TRBJ2-5; D gene unclear. The CDR3 runs 13 residues. Trimming cost V 0 bases and J 5 bases, with 7 bases left between them. Germline V gene lookup returns CDR1 KGHSH and CDR2 LQKENI. DNA for the CDR3: TGTGCCAGCTCACCACCCGGGTTTGAGACCCAGTACTTC. Translation gives CASSPPGFETQYF.

The chain employs TRBV7-9 and TRBJ2-5; tentative D call: TRBD2 (6 bases). Germline V lookup: CDR1 SEHNR, CDR2 FQNEAQ (reference sequence). The ends were cut back, 3 bases at V and 1 base at J, with 12 bases in the middle. This CDR3 comprises 15 residues. The CDR3 DNA reads TGTGCCAGCAGCTTCGGGGTTAGCGGCCAAGAGACCCAGTACTTC. Translated, it gives CASSFGVSGQETQYF.

This clone was recorded only once. The genes are TRBV7-6 and TRBJ2-2; D uncertain. CDR1 and CDR2 (germline): SGHVS, FNYEAQ. This CDR3 spans 16 amino acids. Trimming stripped 4 bases from V and 1 base from J, with 13 bases between. CDR3 sequence reads: CASSSGNTVNTGELFF. The CDR3 DNA reads as TGTGCCAGCAGCTCCGGAAACACGGTGAACACCGGGGAGCTGTTTTTT.

The chain couples TRBV6-6 to TRBJ1-5; TRBD1 agrees at 9 bases. Germline values: CDR1 MNHNY, CDR2 SVGAGI (reference sequence). With V trimmed by 6 bases and J by 5 bases, 8 bases remained unmatched. CDR3 size: 15 residues. The CDR3 DNA reads TGTGCCAGCAGGTTCGGGGACAGGGCCGATCAGCCCCAGCATTTT. Translating gives CASRFGDRADQPQHF.

This chain uses TRBV5-1 with TRBJ1-2, with 7 bases aligning to TRBD1. The CDR3 extends over 15 amino acids. V lost 2 bases to trimming and J lost 4 bases; unmatched junction nucleotides: 8. CDR1 is SGHRS, CDR2 YFSETQ, per germline. The CDR3 DNA is TGCGCCAGCAGCTTACTCAGGGGGAGGGCCTATGGCTACACCTTC. This sequence encodes CASSLLRGRAYGYTF.

Turning to this clone: Other DNA sequences of this sample code for an identical CDR3. This chain joins TRBV7-9 and TRBJ1-2, with D hard to call. Germline values: CDR1 SEHNR, CDR2 FQNEAQ (reference sequence). The V end was cut by 0 bases, the J end by 4 bases, with 9 bases between. CDR3 size: 14 residues. CDR3 nucleotide sequence: TGTGCCAGCAGCTTAGCGGCAGGCCTCTATGGCTACACCTTC. Its protein product is CASSLAAGLYGYTF.

Only a few counts were recorded for this clone. The chain has TRBV5-8 and TRBJ1-5; D is undetermined. V lost 3 bases and J lost 0, with 7 bases in between. In germline, CDR1 is SGHTS, CDR2 YDEGEE. The CDR3 is 14 amino acids. The chain's CDR3 is CASSYTPSNQPQHF. In nucleotides, the CDR3 is TGTGCCAGCAGCTATACACCTAGCAATCAGCCCCAGCATTTT. Complete variable domain (other parts from reference TRBV5-8 and TRBJ1-5): EAGVTQSPTHLIKTRGQQATLRCSPISGHTSVYWYQQALGLGLQFLLWYDEGEERNRGNFPPRFSGRQFPNYSSELNVNALELEDSALYLCASSYTPSNQPQHFGDGTRLSIL.

For the CDR3, the DNA is TGTGCCAGCAGTTTACTTGTGGCTAACTATGGCTACACCTTC. Protein sequence: CASSLLVANYGYTF. The V gene is TRBV28, the J gene TRBJ1-2; no reliable D call. The V end lost 2 bases, the J end lost 0 bases, and 7 bases lay between the germline ends. Germline V gene sequence: CDR1 MDHEN, CDR2 SYDVKM. CDR3 length: 14 amino acids.

The chain joins TRBV9 to TRBJ2-3; TRBD2 aligns across 9 bases. Looked up from germline, CDR1 is SGDLS and CDR2 is YYNGEE. V lost 4 bases and J lost 3; bases outside the gene matches: 6. The CDR3 totals 15 residues. The CDR3 protein is CASSSGTSKTDTQYF. CDR3 bases: TGTGCCAGCAGCTCCGGGACTAGCAAGACAGATACGCAGTATTTT.

A single count supports this clone. The chain couples TRBV5-1 to TRBJ2-2, with 8 bases identical to TRBD2. V trimming: 7 bases; J trimming: 6 bases; junction bases outside the gene matches: 11. From germline, CDR1 is SGHRS and CDR2 YFSETQ. The CDR3 length is 15 residues. CDR3 amino acids: CASYRSGVRSGELFF. The CDR3 DNA reads as TGCGCCAGCTACCGTAGCGGGGTCCGGTCCGGGGAGCTGTTTTTT.

The chain is built from TRBV7-2 and TRBJ1-1; a weak D match, TRBD1 (5 bases). CDR3 size: 15 residues. CDR1 is SGHTA and CDR2 is FQGNSA in the germline V gene. Trimming stripped 1 base from V and 3 bases from J, with 12 bases between. The CDR3 reads CASSLGGFRDTEAFF. CDR3 DNA: TGTGCCAGCAGCTTAGGGGGGTTTAGGGACACTGAAGCTTTCTTT.

This clone occurred a few times. The V call is TRBV7-6, the J call TRBJ2-1; D remains ambiguous. CDR1 is SGHVS and CDR2 is FNYEAQ in the germline V gene. Trimming removed 3 bases from V and 3 bases from J, with 9 bases in between. The CDR3 sequence is 14 residues long. In DNA, the CDR3 is TGTGCCAGCAGCTTTAAGGACGGCTACAATGAGCAGTTCTTC. The encoded protein is CASSFKDGYNEQFF.

The gene calls are TRBV10-3 and TRBJ2-5; tentative D call: TRBD2 (6 bases). With 6 bases removed from V and 5 bases from J, the gap between germline ends came to 19 bases. CDR3 size: 15 residues. The germline V gene encodes CDR1 ENHRY and CDR2 SYGVKD. The DNA for the CDR3 is TGTGCCATCAGCCCGGGACTGGGAAACGTCGAGACCCAGTACTTC. It yields the protein CAISPGLGNVETQYF.

V and J are TRBV13 and TRBJ2-3; 10 bases are shared with TRBD2. CDR3 length: 14 amino acids. Germline-derived CDR1 and CDR2 are PRHDT and FYEKMQ (reference sequence). Trimming took 5 bases from V and 5 from J; bases not matched to a gene: 4. The CDR3 bases are TGTGCCAGCAGCGATAGCGGGAGGATAGATACGCAGTATTTT. It specifies CASSDSGRIDTQYF.

V gene TRBV30 combines with J gene TRBJ1-2, with unresolved D. Trimming shortened V by 1 base and J by 5 bases, and 11 bases separated the two germline ends. This CDR3 is 13 amino acids long. Germline CDR1 reads GTSNPN; CDR2 reads SVGIG (reference sequence). The DNA of the CDR3 is TGTGCCTGGAGTGGGCGACCGCCTTATGGCTACACCTTC. It encodes CAWSGRPPYGYTF. Using reference TRBV30 and TRBJ1-2 for the parts outside the CDR3, the full variable domain is SQTIHQWPATLVQPVGSPLSLECTVEGTSNPNLYWYRQAAGRGLQLLFYSVGIGQISSEVPQNLSASRPQDRQFILSSKKLLLSDSGFYLCAWSGRPPYGYTFGSGTRLTVV.

This rearrangement joins TRBV19 to TRBJ1-1; 7 bases are a match to TRBD1. Germline CDR1 and CDR2: LNHDA and SQIVND (reference sequence). This CDR3 has 11 amino acids. The junction had 1 base not matched to a gene; V was cut back by 6 bases and J by 6 bases. CDR3: CASRTGPEAFF. For the CDR3, the DNA is TGTGCCAGTAGGACAGGGCCTGAAGCTTTCTTT.